This is a list of T cell receptor beta chains from one sample in a study of CD8 T cells in Susac syndrome. Using its own MiXCR run on the immunoSEQ multiplex PCR reads, TCRdb lists one record per CDR3 protein. The sample includes roughly 190,000 distinct CDR3 sequences, 93% seen only once; the top ten take around 0.1%. The sequenced sample consisted of CD4+ T cells from PBMCs. The source is a human donor in good health. Both conserved end residues are trimmed from each CDR3.

v_gene	j_gene	len	CDR3aa
TRBV30	TRBJ1-2	12	AWKWGRGLLGYT
TRBV20-1	TRBJ1-2	11	SARETDNYGYT
TRBV28	TRBJ1-2	15	ASTYGTGRLANYGYT
TRBV7-9	TRBJ2-3	13	ASSLIMGSTDTQY
TRBV2	TRBJ1-1	12	ASNGVPPNTEAF
TRBV6-1	TRBJ1-6	14	ASRTGQSSRMPPLH
TRBV7-2	TRBJ1-5	13	ASSLDRGANQPQH
TRBV29-1	TRBJ2-3	13	SVAVRGAAGDTQY
TRBV5-1	TRBJ2-2	11	ASSFTGPGELF
TRBV3-1	TRBJ1-1	14	ASSQDPTGRNTEAF
TRBV13	TRBJ2-1	10	ASSLEGSRQF
TRBV5-6	TRBJ1-1	10	ASSRWGTEAF
TRBV27	TRBJ2-7	10	ASSLFGGFLY
TRBV7-2	TRBJ2-3	12	ASRKGDIRHTQY
TRBV7-9	TRBJ2-3	13	ASSPGQASTDTQY
TRBV12-3/TRBV12-4	TRBJ1-5	11	ASTPGGNQPQH
TRBV7-8	TRBJ2-2	14	ASSFRAGQGTGELF
TRBV5-1	TRBJ2-7	13	ASSSRTGVFGEQY